A selection of T cell receptor beta chains follows, all from one sample in a study of cytomegalovirus exposure and HLA in healthy donors. TCRdb keeps only in-frame clones here, not all; method: immunoSEQ multiplex PCR. The table records about 170,000 clones, roughly 86% of them present only once. The sequencing sample was made of PBMCs. Receptors originate from a girl aged 5-17 years in good health and CMV-seropositive. The CDR3 runs from the conserved cysteine through the conserved F or W. A D gene is named only where the DNA matches it firmly. Expanded clones get a size class; other rows say once, few or many, or leave the size out.

j_gene | d_gene | v_gene | abundance | CDR3nt | CDR3aa
TRBJ2-7 | . | TRBV27 | . | TGTGCCAGCAGTCGGGAGGACAGTGCGAAATACGAGCAGTACTTC | CASSREDSAKYEQYF
TRBJ2-7 | . | TRBV7-6 | . | TGTGCCAGCAGCTTAATTGCTGGACTGAACTACGAGCAGTACTTC | CASSLIAGLNYEQYF
TRBJ2-2 | TRBD1 | TRBV5-1 | once | TGCGCCAGCAGCTTGACGTCAGGGGGCACCGGGGAGCTGTTTTTT | CASSLTSGGTGELFF
TRBJ1-6 | TRBD1 | TRBV10-1 | . | TGCGCCAGCAGTGATTCGGGACAGGGAATCTCACCCCTCCACTTC | CASSDSGQGISPLHF
TRBJ2-5 | . | TRBV4-2 | . | TGTGCCAGCAGCCCCGTGGAGCGGACGGCCCAGTACTTC | CASSPVERTAQYF
TRBJ1-2 | . | TRBV6-5 | few | TGTGCCAGCACTCCCCGGCGGGGGCGCGGCGGCTACACCTTC | CASTPRRGRGGYTF
TRBJ2-1 | TRBD2 | TRBV7-9 | . | TGTGCCCACGGACTAGCGGAACCAAATGAGCAGTTCTTC | CAHGLAEPNEQFF
TRBJ1-5 | . | TRBV7-2 | . | TGTGCCAGCAGCTTTCAGGGGAGTCGCAATCAGCCCCAGCATTTT | CASSFQGSRNQPQHF
TRBJ2-5 | . | TRBV2 | . | TGTGCCAGCAGTACGACTTTCCAAGAGACCCAGTACTTC | CASSTTFQETQYF
TRBJ2-1 | . | TRBV7-9 | . | TGTGCCAGCAGCTTAGGTAGGGGTAGTATTAATGAGCAGTTCTTC | CASSLGRGSINEQFF
TRBJ2-7 | . | TRBV2 | . | TGTGCCATCGGCCCGGCGGCTTACGAGCAGTACTTC | CAIGPAAYEQYF
TRBJ2-3 | TRBD2 | TRBV4-1 | . | TGCGCCAGCAGCCAAGAGGGGGGGGTCGCAGATACGCAGTATTTT | CASSQEGGVADTQYF
TRBJ1-6 | . | TRBV27 | . | TGTGCCAGCAGTTTAATGGGGCATAATTCACCCCTCCACTTT | CASSLMGHNSPLHF
TRBJ2-1 | TRBD1 | TRBV6-1 | . | TGTGCCAGCAGTCACAGGGGGCCCAATGAGCAGTTCTTC | CASSHRGPNEQFF
TRBJ2-7 | TRBD1 | TRBV9 | few | TGTGCCAGCAGCGGGGACAGGGGGCATAACGAGCAGTACTTC | CASSGDRGHNEQYF
TRBJ2-7 | TRBD1 | TRBV6-1 | . | TGTGCCAGCACCAAGGACAGGGGCTTCAGCTCCGAGCAGTACTTC | CASTKDRGFSSEQYF
TRBJ2-5 | . | TRBV19 | . | TGTGCCAGTAGTATAGTAGTGGGCGGGATCGAGACCCAGTACTTC | CASSIVVGGIETQYF
TRBJ1-5 | TRBD1 | TRBV7-6 | . | TGTGCCAGCAGCCGGGGACAGTATTTGACTCTGAATCAGCCCCAGCATTTT | CASSRGQYLTLNQPQHF
TRBJ1-1 | . | TRBV25-1 | few | TGTGCCAGCAGTGAATTAAACACTGAAGCTTTCTTT | CASSELNTEAFF
TRBJ2-7 | TRBD1 | TRBV7-9 | . | TGTGCCAGCAGCCTTGACAGGGGGTTCTACGAGCAGTACTTC | CASSLDRGFYEQYF
TRBJ2-7 | . | TRBV6-5 | . | TGTGCCAGCAGTATCAACACGGAGCAGTACTTC | CASSINTEQYF
TRBJ2-3 | TRBD1 | TRBV11-2 | . | TGTGCCAGCAGCTTACCCACAGGGGGTAGCACAGATACGCAGTATTTT | CASSLPTGGSTDTQYF
TRBJ1-5 | TRBD1 | TRBV27 | . | TGTGCCAGCAGTTTAAAAGGGACAGGGGTAAATCAGCCCCAGCATTTT | CASSLKGTGVNQPQHF
TRBJ1-2 | . | TRBV6-5 | few | TGTGCCAGCAGCGCGGGAAGGGCAGTTTATGGCTACACCTTC | CASSAGRAVYGYTF
TRBJ1-1 | TRBD1 | TRBV6-1 | . | TGTGCCAGCAGTTCGCTACAGGGGGCCTACACTGAAGCTTTCTTT | CASSSLQGAYTEAFF
TRBJ1-2 | . | TRBV7-9 | few | TGTGCCAGCAGCTCAGGCCCCAAACAGGGTCACTATGGCTACACCTTC | CASSSGPKQGHYGYTF
TRBJ1-1 | . | TRBV19 | . | TGTGCCAGTAGTATACAGTTGAACACTGAAGCTTTCTTT | CASSIQLNTEAFF
TRBJ1-2 | . | TRBV29-1 | . | TGCAGCGTTGAAGAACGGACTGAGAACTATGGCTACACCTTC | CSVEERTENYGYTF
TRBJ2-5 | . | TRBV6-6 | . | TGTGCCAGCAGGGACTATGAGACCCAGTACTTC | CASRDYETQYF
TRBJ2-7 | TRBD1 | TRBV9 | . | TGTGCCAGCAGCGTCGGACAGGGGGCGACTTACGAGCAGTACTTC | CASSVGQGATYEQYF
TRBJ2-3 | . | TRBV29-1 | . | TGCAGCGTTGGAAGAAGGGGCAGAACAGATACGCAGTATTTT | CSVGRRGRTDTQYF
TRBJ2-1 | . | TRBV6-5 | . | TGTGCCAGCAGTTACTCGAACAGGGATACAATAGAGCAGTTCTTC | CASSYSNRDTIEQFF
TRBJ2-7 | . | TRBV14 | . | TGTGCCAGCAGCCCGGCCCGGTCGGGCGAGCAGTACTTC | CASSPARSGEQYF
TRBJ1-2 | . | TRBV6-5 | . | TGTGCCAGCAGTACAGATACAGGAAGCTATGGCTACACCTTC | CASSTDTGSYGYTF
TRBJ1-2 | TRBD1 | TRBV10-3 | once | TGTGCCATCAAAACAGGGGCCTCAAGTAACTATGGCTACACCTTC | CAIKTGASSNYGYTF
TRBJ2-5 | TRBD2 | TRBV27 | . | TGTGCCAGCAGTTTACATGCGGGGGGGAAAGAGACCCAGTACTTC | CASSLHAGGKETQYF
TRBJ1-3 | . | TRBV7-3 | . | TGTGCCAGCAGCCCCGACAGCCGCGGAAACACCATATATTTT | CASSPDSRGNTIYF
TRBJ2-5 | TRBD2 | TRBV7-3 | . | TGTGCCAGCAGTGTTCAAGGTAGCGGGGTAGAGACCCAGTACTTC | CASSVQGSGVETQYF
TRBJ2-3 | . | TRBV27 | once | TGTGCCAGCAGTCCCATGGTAGCGGCGAACACAGATACGCAGTATTTT | CASSPMVAANTDTQYF
TRBJ1-3 | . | TRBV5-1 | . | TGCGCCAGCAGCTTAGGGGACTCTGGAAACACCATATATTTT | CASSLGDSGNTIYF
TRBJ1-1 | . | TRBV5-6 | few | TGTGCCAGCAGCTTAATGAGGCCCAACACTGAAGCTTTCTTT | CASSLMRPNTEAFF
TRBJ1-2 | TRBD1 | TRBV25-1 | . | TGTGCCAGCAGTGCTCAGGGGACAGGCCTCTATGGCTACACCTTC | CASSAQGTGLYGYTF
TRBJ1-2 | TRBD1 | TRBV29-1 | . | TGCAGCGTTTTCGGGACAGGAATTAACTATGGCTACACCTTC | CSVFGTGINYGYTF
TRBJ2-7 | TRBD2 | TRBV5-1 | . | TGCGCCAGCAGCTTTAACTCGGGGGGGCGATACGAGCAGTACTTC | CASSFNSGGRYEQYF
TRBJ2-1 | . | TRBV7-9 | . | TGTGCCAGCATCCCCCCTGGGGCGGTCTTCTCCTACAATGAGCAGTTCTTC | CASIPPGAVFSYNEQFF
TRBJ2-7 | . | TRBV6-5 | . | TGTGCCAGCAGTTCCAACTACGAGCAGTACTTC | CASSSNYEQYF
TRBJ1-1 | . | TRBV6-5 | . | TGTGCCAGCACCCTAAACAGGGACACTGAAGCTTTCTTT | CASTLNRDTEAFF
TRBJ2-3 | TRBD2 | TRBV5-8 | . | TGTGCCAGCAGCCTTAGCGGGGGGGATACGCAGTATTTT | CASSLSGGDTQYF
TRBJ1-2 | . | TRBV5-1 | few | TGCGCCAGCAGCTTGTCTCAGGGCGAAGGTGGCTACACCTTC | CASSLSQGEGGYTF
TRBJ1-3 | . | TRBV29-1 | . | TGCAGCGTTCTGACAGGAGACAGAAACACCATATATTTT | CSVLTGDRNTIYF
TRBJ1-5 | TRBD1 | TRBV6-1 | . | TGTGCCAGCAGTGCGGGACAGGTCTCTAATCAGCCCCAGCATTTT | CASSAGQVSNQPQHF
TRBJ2-1 | TRBD2 | TRBV29-1 | . | TGCAGCGTTGAAGTTAGCGGGGGGGCTTATGAGCAGTTCTTC | CSVEVSGGAYEQFF
TRBJ2-1 | . | TRBV7-6 | . | TGTGCCAGCAGCTCTAGTCTAGGCTCCTACAATGAGCAGTTCTTC | CASSSSLGSYNEQFF
TRBJ2-2 | . | TRBV7-9 | few | TGTGCCAGCAGCGGTAACGGTACCGGGGAGCTGTTTTTT | CASSGNGTGELFF
TRBJ2-7 | TRBD1 | TRBV4-1 | . | TGCGCCAGCAGCCAAGAGGGACAGCCTACCTACGAGCAGTACTTC | CASSQEGQPTYEQYF
TRBJ1-1 | . | TRBV7-6 | . | TGTGCCAGCAGCACCTGGCGGGGGCAAAGAACTGAAGCTTTCTTT | CASSTWRGQRTEAFF
TRBJ2-2 | TRBD2 | TRBV28 | . | TGTGCCAGCAGCAAGACTAGCGCGGCCACCGGGGAGCTGTTTTTT | CASSKTSAATGELFF
TRBJ1-5 | . | TRBV6-1 | . | TGTGCCAGCAGAAGAGGACAAACCTGGGGTCAGCCCCAGCATTTT | CASRRGQTWGQPQHF
TRBJ2-3 | . | TRBV30 | . | TGTGCCTGGAGTGTACTATTCGGACAAGGGGTAGATACGCAGTATTTT | CAWSVLFGQGVDTQYF
TRBJ1-5 | TRBD1 | TRBV6-4 | . | TGTGCCAGCAGTTACAAAGGACAGGGCAATCAGCCCCAGCATTTT | CASSYKGQGNQPQHF